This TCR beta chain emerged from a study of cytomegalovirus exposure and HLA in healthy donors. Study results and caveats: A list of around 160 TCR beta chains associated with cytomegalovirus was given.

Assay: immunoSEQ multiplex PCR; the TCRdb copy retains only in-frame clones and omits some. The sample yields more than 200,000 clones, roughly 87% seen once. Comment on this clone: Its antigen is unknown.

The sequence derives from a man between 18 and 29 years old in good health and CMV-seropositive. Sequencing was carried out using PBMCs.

Here the CDR3 DNA reads TGTGCCAGCAGCTTGAGTTGGGGGGAGGATGAGCAGTTCTTC. Residues: CASSLSWGEDEQFF. J is TRBJ2-1 and V is TRBV14; tentatively, D is TRBD2 (6 bases). The CDR3 runs to 14 residues. CDR1 SGHDN and CDR2 FVKESK come from the germline V gene. The V gene lost 5 bases and the J gene lost 8 bases, with 16 bases spanning the gap.